This T cell receptor (beta chain) was sequenced for a study of tumor-infiltrating lymphocytes in primary liver carcinoma. Note on this clonotype: The antigen is unknown.

The study, taken as a whole, reports: Tumors and blood were compared for top-250-clone fraction, and tumors had the significantly higher value (p = 0.039).

Unsorted whole blood supplied the blood RNA, and germline DNA was isolated too. Germline lookup yields CDR1 SGHAT and CDR2 FQNNGV. This CDR3 contains 18 residues. V dropped 10 bases and J dropped 5; count of bases not matched to a gene: 20. Making TCR beta cDNA involved approximately 0.5 ug total RNA and a constant-region primer. Libraries for TCR beta were built through three nested multiplex PCR rounds, which together made up a slightly modified ARM-PCR procedure. The opening two PCR rounds, nine to eleven cycles each, paired TRBV1-TRBV30 forward primers with a C-beta reverse primer. One entry per CDR3 protein, called by TCRdb with MiXCR from the multiplex PCR reads. Among 300,000 to 400,000 distinct CDR3 sequences listed, 65% were seen once.

The chain carries TRBV11-2 and TRBJ2-3; TRBD2 agrees at 11 bases. The clonotype was recovered from a man aged 35 to 55 with primary liver carcinoma and hepatitis B virus infection. Sample: peripheral blood. This chain's CDR3 is CANRFLLSSGRAVDTQYF. The CDR3 DNA sequence: TGTGCCAACAGATTCCTCCTGAGTAGCGGGAGGGCCGTAGATACGCAGTATTTT.